The sequence of this T cell receptor (beta chain) was determined in a study of shared clonotypes between healthy human individuals. This CDR3 has 13 residues. V gave up 4 bases and J gave up 7 bases, with 13 bases separating them. The V gene's germline CDR1 is MGHRA and CDR2 YSYEKL. CD45RO-negative, CCR7-positively selected cells formed the naive CD8 fraction, excluding terminally differentiated effector memory CD45RA+ cells. The table came from immunoSEQ multiplex PCR; TCRdb's copy has only in-frame clones and leaves some out. In the table there are about 2.1 million clones, about 92% of which are singletons.

The sequenced sample was naive CD8+ T cells from PBMCs. This TCR was sampled from a man younger than 35 in good health. Some clones in this sample may be carry-over from other donors' samples. This chain joins TRBV4-1 and TRBJ1-2, with unresolved D. CDR3 in DNA: TGCGCCAGCAGCCCCTCTCCGCGTCTTGGCTACACCTTC. It is translated as CASSPSPRLGYTF.